The clone carrying this T cell receptor (beta chain) was observed a single time. This record comes from a study of T cell responses to AZD1222 COVID-19 vaccine. The junction had 17 bases not matched to a gene; V was cut back by 1 base and J by 5 bases. Germline values: CDR1 LGHNA, CDR2 YNFKEQ. The CDR3 contains 19 residues. Assay used: immunoSEQ multiplex PCR; TCRdb lists only in-frame clones, some missing. The data contain more than 140,000 clones, 88% of them seen just once; the ten biggest clones take up around 2%. The chain employs TRBV4-2 and TRBJ1-2, with 9 nucleotides matching TRBD1. Sequencing used peripheral blood, obtained on day 0 of AZD1222 vaccination. The TCR sequence derives from an adult in good health. Written as DNA, the CDR3 is TGTGCCAGCAGCCAAGGCGAGACGGGAGGGACAGGGATTAGATATGGCTACACCTTC. Amino acid sequence: CASSQGETGGTGIRYGYTF.